This passage covers 20 T cell receptor beta chains from one sample sequenced in a study of shared clonotypes between healthy human individuals. In the naive CD8 group, cells lacked CD45RO and were positively selected for CCR7, so terminally differentiated effector memory CD45RA+ cells were left out. Profiled with immunoSEQ multiplex PCR; TCRdb holds only in-frame clones, not every one. The repertoire includes 1.5 million to 2.5 million clones, just under 95% of them detected once, and under 1.5% sits in the top ten. What was sequenced was naive CD8+ T cells sorted from blood. These receptors were taken from a man aged 18 to 30 in good health.

The chain couples TRBV6-5 to TRBJ2-3; 10 nucleotides agree with TRBD1. This CDR3 contains 15 residues. Trimming at V came to 6 bases and at J to 0 bases, leaving 3 bases not matched to a gene. Germline V gene data show CDR1 as MNHEY and CDR2 as SVGAGI. CDR3 region: CASSWTGGSTDTQYF. The CDR3 DNA reads TGTGCCAGCAGCTGGACAGGGGGGAGCACAGATACGCAGTATTTT.

This chain connects TRBV27 to TRBJ1-1; D might be TRBD1 (5 bases). The V end lost 5 bases, the J end lost 0 bases, and 16 bases lay between the germline ends. Germline V lookup: CDR1 MNHEY, CDR2 SMNVEV (reference sequence). The CDR3 covers 16 residues. The CDR3 protein is CASSPMGPRVNTEAFF. The CDR3 DNA is TGTGCCAGCAGTCCTATGGGGCCCAGGGTGAACACTGAAGCTTTCTTT.

The chain recombines TRBV28 with TRBJ2-7; TRBD1 matches at 9 bases. The CDR3 is made up of 15 amino acids. Germline CDR1 reads MDHEN; CDR2 reads SYDVKM. Trimming took 6 bases from V and 0 from J; bases not matched to a gene: 6. The DNA of the CDR3 is TGTGCCAGCAGCCAAACAGGGGGCCTCTCCTACGAGCAGTACTTC. It yields the protein CASSQTGGLSYEQYF.

This sequence joins TRBV29-1 and TRBJ2-3, with 10 nucleotides matching TRBD2. This CDR3 is 16 amino acids long. After removal of 4 bases from V and 3 bases from J, the junction contained 10 bases not matched to a gene. Germline V gives CDR1 SQVTM, CDR2 ANQGSEA. CDR3 nucleotide sequence: TGCAGCGTTGCTCTGGGGCTAGCGGGAGTAACAGATACGCAGTATTTT. Translation: CSVALGLAGVTDTQYF.

In its sample, this clone was seen once. V and J are TRBV9 and TRBJ2-6, with D perhaps TRBD1 (6 bases). This CDR3 has 18 amino acids. The V gene's germline CDR1 is SGDLS and CDR2 YYNGEE. Trimming took off 0 bases at V and 0 bases at J, with 13 bases between the two ends. CDR3 nucleotide sequence: TGTGCCAGCAGCGTAGGAGGACAGATGCTCTCTGGGGCCAACGTCCTGACTTTC. It is translated as CASSVGGQMLSGANVLTF.

The rearrangement joins TRBV27 to TRBJ2-3, with TRBD2 matching over 7 bases. The ends lost 3 bases at V and 3 bases at J; junction bases unmatched: 9. This CDR3 spans 16 amino acids. Germline V gives CDR1 MNHEY, CDR2 SMNVEV (reference sequence). The CDR3 sequence is CASSLNGGEITDTQYF. Written as DNA, the CDR3 is TGTGCCAGCAGTTTGAATGGGGGGGAAATAACAGATACGCAGTATTTT.

The chain joins TRBV29-1 to TRBJ1-1; D is unclear. V was shortened by 5 bases and J by 5 bases, with 12 bases between the two germline ends. The CDR3 has 12 residues. Germline V lookup: CDR1 SQVTM, CDR2 ANQGSEA. CDR3 coding DNA: TGCAGCGTTCCCGGAGGTAGTACTGAAGCTTTCTTT. Protein product: CSVPGGSTEAFF. The complete variable domain, with remaining parts taken from reference TRBV29-1 and TRBJ1-1, reads SAVISQKPSRDICQRGTSLTIQCQVDSQVTMMFWYRQQPGQSLTLIATANQGSEATYESGFVIDKFPISRPNLTFSTLTVSNMSPEDSSIYLCSVPGGSTEAFFGQGTRLTVV.

The genes are TRBV5-4 and TRBJ2-1, with a possible D match to TRBD1 (5 bases). This CDR3 has 15 residues. V was cut by 0 bases and J by 4 bases, with 11 bases left in between. Germline CDR1 reads SGHNT; CDR2 reads YYREEE (reference sequence). In nucleotides, the CDR3 is TGTGCCAGCAGCTTGGCAGGGATCGGGTACAATGAGCAGTTCTTC. Translated: CASSLAGIGYNEQFF.

To note about this clone: The sample has other DNA sequences that encode this CDR3 too. The V and J genes are TRBV7-9 and TRBJ2-5; unclear D gene. Trimming pared 5 bases from V and 1 base from J, leaving 2 bases between. CDR1 and CDR2 from the germline V gene are SEHNR and FQNEAQ (reference sequence). The CDR3 is made up of 11 amino acids. CDR3 coding DNA: TGTGCCAGCAGCCCCCAAGAGACCCAGTACTTC. Its protein is CASSPQETQYF.

The rearrangement links TRBV2 to TRBJ2-2, with a weak D call TRBD2 (6 bases). The CDR3 sequence is 15 residues long. The germline V and J ends were trimmed by 3 bases and 1 base, with 9 bases remaining between them. Germline-derived CDR1 and CDR2 are SNHLY and FYNNEI. CDR3 in DNA: TGTGCCAGCAGTGAGGTAGCGGTGAACACCGGGGAGCTGTTTTTT. This encodes CASSEVAVNTGELFF. The full variable domain, completed using reference TRBV2 and TRBJ2-2, is EPEVTQTPSHQVTQMGQEVILRCVPISNHLYFYWYRQILGQKVEFLVSFYNNEISEKSEIFDDQFSVERPDGSNFTLKIRSTKLEDSAMYFCASSEVAVNTGELFFGEGSRLTVL.

About this clone itself: Different DNA sequences within this sample yield the same CDR3. The genes are TRBV5-6 and TRBJ2-7; 8 bases fit TRBD1. The CDR3 loop spans 13 amino acids. V dropped 4 bases and J dropped 3; count of bases not matched to a gene: 3. CDR1 and CDR2 (germline): SGHDT, YYEEEE. As DNA, the CDR3 is TGTGCCAGCAGCGCCGGACAGGGCTACGAGCAGTACTTC. The encoded protein is CASSAGQGYEQYF.

As regards this clone: Different DNA sequences within this sample yield the same CDR3. The V gene is TRBV10-3, the J gene TRBJ1-1; 7 nucleotides line up with TRBD1. Germline values: CDR1 ENHRY, CDR2 SYGVKD. After removal of 0 bases from V and 0 bases from J, the junction contained 1 base not matched to a gene. The CDR3 totals 15 residues. CDR3 in DNA: TGTGCCATCAGTGAGTCCGGGACAGTGAACACTGAAGCTTTCTTT. Translated: CAISESGTVNTEAFF.

Remarks on this clone: One junction end does not reproduce the germline sequence, and a read error may be involved. This chain connects TRBV19 to TRBJ2-1; a weak D match, TRBD2 (6 bases). The CDR3 is made up of 13 amino acids. Germline CDR1 is LNHDA and CDR2 is SQIVND (reference sequence). The CDR3: CASSIAEGNEQFF. Written as DNA, the CDR3 is TGTGCCAGTAGCATAGCGGAGGGCAATGAGCAGTTCTTC.

The chain recombines TRBV2 with TRBJ1-1; D unresolved. Germline loops: CDR1 SNHLY, CDR2 FYNNEI. CDR3 length: 16 amino acids. The ends were cut back, 7 bases at V and 0 bases at J, with 18 bases in the middle. CDR3 in amino acids: CASILLPTALNTEAFF. The DNA of the CDR3 is TGTGCCAGCATCCTCCTACCGACGGCACTGAACACTGAAGCTTTCTTT. The variable domain in full, with the rest retrieved from reference TRBV2 and TRBJ1-1, is EPEVTQTPSHQVTQMGQEVILRCVPISNHLYFYWYRQILGQKVEFLVSFYNNEISEKSEIFDDQFSVERPDGSNFTLKIRSTKLEDSAMYFCASILLPTALNTEAFFGQGTRLTVV.

The chain joins TRBV11-2 to TRBJ2-7, with TRBD2 matching over 12 bases. The CDR3 consists of 18 residues. CDR1 and CDR2 (germline): SGHAT, FQNNGV. Trimming at V came to 4 bases and at J to 5 bases, leaving 15 bases not matched to a gene. The chain's CDR3 is CASSSKRLAGVGWDEQYF. In DNA form, the CDR3 reads TGTGCCAGCAGCTCGAAAAGACTAGCGGGAGTCGGATGGGACGAGCAGTACTTC.

The V and J genes are TRBV19 and TRBJ2-5; TRBD1 matches at 10 bases. The germline V gene encodes CDR1 LNHDA and CDR2 SQIVND (reference sequence). The CDR3 is made up of 15 amino acids. With V trimmed by 6 bases and J by 4 bases, 8 bases remained unmatched. The CDR3 DNA sequence: TGTGCCAGTAGCACCCCAAGGACAGGGGGAGAGACCCAGTACTTC. Encoded protein: CASSTPRTGGETQYF. The entire variable domain, with the rest obtained from reference TRBV19 and TRBJ2-5, is as follows: DGGITQSPKYLFRKEGQNVTLSCEQNLNHDAMYWYRQDPGQGLRLIYYSQIVNDFQKGDIAEGYSVSREKKESFPLTVTSAQKNPTAFYLCASSTPRTGGETQYFGPGTRLLVL.

With respect to this clone: A read error may be the cause here, since a much bigger clone is one base away. The chain is built from TRBV5-8 and TRBJ1-5; D remains ambiguous. Germline CDR1 SGHTS, CDR2 YDEGEE. Trimming shortened V by 0 bases and J by 4 bases, and 2 bases separated the two germline ends. The CDR3 contains 12 residues. CDR3 nucleotide sequence: TGTGCCAGCAGCTTGGGGAATCAGCCCCAGCATTTT. Residues: CASSLGNQPQHF. The full variable domain, in which reference TRBV5-8 and TRBJ1-5 provide the parts outside the CDR3, is EAGVTQSPTHLIKTRGQQATLRCSPISGHTSVYWYQQALGLGLQFLLWYDEGEERNRGNFPPRFSGRQFPNYSSELNVNALELEDSALYLCASSLGNQPQHFGDGTRLSIL.

Points on this clone: The same CDR3 is also encoded by other DNA sequences in this sample. As DNA, the CDR3 is TGTGCCAGCAGTTGGGGGGACACTGAAGCTTTCTTT. Amino acids: CASSWGDTEAFF. The chain has TRBV6-5 and TRBJ1-1; D is possibly TRBD1 (5 bases). Trimming pared 4 bases from V and 3 bases from J, leaving 6 bases between. Germline V lookup: CDR1 MNHEY, CDR2 SVGAGI. This CDR3 contains 12 residues.

The chain uses TRBV19 and TRBJ2-7, with D possibly matching TRBD2 (5 bases). Germline-derived CDR1 and CDR2 are LNHDA and SQIVND (reference sequence). There are 12 residues in the CDR3. V was trimmed by 5 bases and J by 3 bases, leaving 8 bases between them. In nucleotides, the CDR3 is TGTGCCAGTAGTCCTGACTACTACGAGCAGTACTTC. This codes for CASSPDYYEQYF. Variable domain in full (rest from reference TRBV19 and TRBJ2-7): DGGITQSPKYLFRKEGQNVTLSCEQNLNHDAMYWYRQDPGQGLRLIYYSQIVNDFQKGDIAEGYSVSREKKESFPLTVTSAQKNPTAFYLCASSPDYYEQYFGPGTRLTVT.

This clone was counted once. The chain carries TRBV19 and TRBJ1-4; 10 bases are a match to TRBD1. The CDR3 spans 15 residues. Trimming cost V 7 bases and J 5 bases; bases outside gene matches: 7. CDR1 is LNHDA and CDR2 is SQIVND in the germline V gene (reference sequence). The CDR3 loop is CASNDRGRLNEKLFF. The CDR3 DNA sequence: TGTGCCAGTAACGACAGGGGGCGATTGAATGAAAAACTGTTTTTT.